These 31 T cell receptor beta chains originate from one sample sequenced in a study of T cells in narcolepsy. TCRdb keeps only in-frame clones here, not all; method: immunoSEQ multiplex PCR. The data contain roughly 9,800 clones, approximately 70% of them seen just once; the ten biggest clones take up approximately 24%. The specimen sequenced was CD45RA- memory CD8+ T cells from PBMCs. The source is a human donor with narcolepsy.

The chain joins TRBV4-3 to TRBJ1-2; no clear D gene. Trimming pared 2 bases from V and 9 bases from J, leaving 19 bases between. The CDR3 sequence is 15 residues long. The germline gives CDR1 LGHNA, CDR2 YSLEER. In DNA, the CDR3 is TGCGCCAGCAGCCAATTTAGGTCGGACTGGCCGCGCTACACCTTC. It is translated as CASSQFRSDWPRYTF.

The CDR3 spells CASKVWLADAPQETQYF. The CDR3 DNA reads as TGCGCCAGCAAGGTTTGGCTAGCGGACGCCCCCCAAGAGACCCAGTACTTC. The chain carries TRBV23-1 and TRBJ2-5, with TRBD2 matching over 7 bases. TRBV23-1 belongs to the ORF category, with a function that is uncertain. V lost 7 bases to trimming and J lost 1 base; unmatched junction nucleotides: 15. The CDR3 covers 17 residues.

The chain carries TRBV11-2 and TRBJ1-4; TRBD1 might be the D (6 bases). Looked up from germline, CDR1 is SGHAT and CDR2 is FQNNGV. V was trimmed by 2 bases and J by 3 bases, leaving 13 bases between them. The CDR3 loop spans 16 amino acids. The CDR3 DNA reads as TGTGCCAGCAGCTTATCTATAGGGGGACCTAATGAAAAACTGTTTTTT. It translates to CASSLSIGGPNEKLFF.

V usage is TRBV19 and J usage is TRBJ1-5; D is unresolved. The CDR3 has 16 residues. The V end lost 3 bases, the J end lost 4 bases, and 16 bases lay between the germline ends. Germline V gene sequence: CDR1 LNHDA, CDR2 SQIVND (reference sequence). The CDR3: CASSMSPGLANQPQHF. The CDR3 DNA is TGTGCCAGTAGTATGTCACCCGGACTAGCGAATCAGCCCCAGCATTTT.

This sequence joins TRBV7-9 and TRBJ1-2; D is undetermined. Germline loops: CDR1 SEHNR, CDR2 FQNEAQ (reference sequence). Trimming removed 8 bases at V and 6 bases at J, with 19 bases between. CDR3 length: 14 residues. The CDR3 DNA reads TGTGCCAGCCGTCTCGAGGGCTGGGAGCATGGCTACACCTTC. This sequence encodes CASRLEGWEHGYTF.

This chain uses TRBV5-4 with TRBJ1-1, with a tentative D call TRBD1 (5 bases). Germline CDR1 and CDR2: SGHNT and YYREEE (reference sequence). CDR3 length equals 11 residues. Trimming took off 4 bases at V and 11 bases at J, with 12 bases between the two ends. The CDR3 sequence is CASSGGQGAFF. CDR3 DNA: TGTGCCAGCAGCGGCGGACAAGGCGCTTTCTTT. Combining the CDR3 with reference TRBV5-4 and TRBJ1-1 gives the whole variable domain ETGVTQSPTHLIKTRGQQVTLRCSSQSGHNTVSWYQQALGQGPQFIFQYYREEENGRGNFPPRFSGLQFPNYSSELNVNALELDDSALYLCASSGGQGAFFGQGTRLTVV.

The chain carries TRBV5-4 and TRBJ2-2; no reliable D call. CDR3 length equals 14 residues. V was shortened by 4 bases and J by 1 base, with 8 bases between the two germline ends. The germline V gene has CDR1 SGHNT and CDR2 YYREEE (reference sequence). CDR3: CASSEGLNTGELFF. In DNA form, the CDR3 reads TGTGCCAGCAGCGAAGGGTTGAACACCGGGGAGCTGTTTTTT.

The chain joins TRBV4-3 to TRBJ2-1; tentatively, D is TRBD1 (5 bases). Germline values: CDR1 LGHNA, CDR2 YSLEER. The CDR3 consists of 15 residues. Between the trimmed V and J ends, which lost 2 bases and 2 bases, there was a span of 10 bases. CDR3 loop: CASSQKQAAYNEQFF. DNA for the CDR3: TGCGCCAGCAGCCAAAAACAGGCTGCCTACAATGAGCAGTTCTTC.

The chain combines TRBV27 with TRBJ2-1; D is possibly TRBD1 (6 bases). The CDR3 is 12 residues long. Germline CDR1 and CDR2: MNHEY and SMNVEV (reference sequence). V was pared by 10 bases and J by 4 bases, with 11 bases between. The CDR3, as DNA: TGTGCCACCCAAGGGGGTTACAATGAGCAGTTCTTC. Protein sequence: CATQGGYNEQFF.

The genes are TRBV4-3 and TRBJ1-5, with 9 bases fitting TRBD1. J was trimmed by 4 bases and V by 1 base; bases with no gene match: 2. Germline loops: CDR1 LGHNA, CDR2 YSLEER. The CDR3 is made up of 15 amino acids. As DNA, the CDR3 is TGCGCCAGCAGCCAAGGGACAGGGGAGAATCAGCCCCAGCATTTT. It yields the protein CASSQGTGENQPQHF.

The chain recombines TRBV28 with TRBJ2-3, with D tentatively TRBD2 (6 bases). With 7 bases removed from V and 2 bases from J, the gap between germline ends came to 28 bases. The CDR3 consists of 19 residues. Germline CDR1 and CDR2: MDHEN and SYDVKM. Written as DNA, the CDR3 is TGTGCCAGCATCACCACCCAGCCTAGCCCTAGCGTCTCCACAGATACGCAGTATTTT. It codes for CASITTQPSPSVSTDTQYF.

There are a few counts of this clone. The chain combines TRBV19 with TRBJ2-7, with D possibly TRBD1 on 6 matching bases. Per germline, CDR1 LNHDA and CDR2 SQIVND (reference sequence). The CDR3 has 13 residues. V was cut by 5 bases and J by 3 bases, with 11 bases left in between. As DNA, the CDR3 is TGTGCCAGTAGTTCGGGACACCGCTACGAGCAGTACTTC. The encoded protein is CASSSGHRYEQYF.

The chain links TRBV4-3 to TRBJ2-7; D is perhaps TRBD1 (6 bases). CDR1 is LGHNA, CDR2 YSLEER, per germline. The CDR3 sequence is 14 residues long. The V end lost 3 bases, the J end lost 4 bases, and 13 bases lay between the germline ends. Here the CDR3 reads CASSQFTGSYEQYF. In nucleotides, the CDR3 is TGCGCCAGCAGCCAGTTCACAGGGTCGTACGAGCAGTACTTC.

The CDR3 region is CASGGLDTGELFF. For the CDR3, the DNA is TGTGCCTCGGGAGGGCTGGACACCGGGGAGCTGTTTTTT. The chain couples TRBV4-2 to TRBJ2-2, with 8 bases matching TRBD2. With 11 bases clipped from V and 3 bases from J, the junction kept 5 bases outside the gene matches. The CDR3 is 13 residues long. The germline CDR1 and CDR2 sequences are LGHNA and YNFKEQ.

The table lists this clone with a count of one. The V and J genes are TRBV27 and TRBJ2-7, with D unresolved. This CDR3 contains 13 residues. Trimming took 5 bases from V and 3 from J, leaving 11 bases between them. Germline V gene lookup returns CDR1 MNHEY and CDR2 SMNVEV (reference sequence). The CDR3 DNA reads as TGTGCCAGCAGTATCACGTTCGGCTACGAGCAGTACTTC. Its translation is CASSITFGYEQYF.

The gene calls are TRBV7-2 and TRBJ2-7; D not certain. CDR1 SGHTA and CDR2 FQGNSA come from the germline V gene. The CDR3 totals 15 residues. V was clipped by 3 bases and J by 3 bases, with 15 bases between them. The CDR3 DNA is TGTGCCAGCAGCTTGACCCCAACTAAGGTCTACGAGCAGTACTTC. Its protein is CASSLTPTKVYEQYF.

This clone showed up just once. The V call is TRBV28, the J call TRBJ2-2, with D perhaps matching TRBD2 (6 bases). CDR3 size: 15 residues. The germline V gene encodes CDR1 MDHEN and CDR2 SYDVKM. V lost 6 bases to trimming and J lost 1 base, with 12 bases between them. The DNA of the CDR3 is TGTGCCAGCAGCCACGGGGGATTGAACACCGGGGAGCTGTTTTTT. It encodes CASSHGGLNTGELFF.

In regard to this clone: The junction and the germline gene differ at one end; a read error may be behind it. This CDR3 is also generated by other DNA sequences in the sample. This chain joins TRBV7-3 and TRBJ2-1, with TRBD2 matching over 11 bases. Germline CDR1 and CDR2: SGHTA and FQGTGA. The length of the CDR3 is 19 residues. The chain's CDR3 is CASSLTLAGGPSSYNEQFF. The CDR3 region has the DNA TGTGCCAGCAGTTTAACCCTAGCGGGGGGACCCAGCTCCTACAATGAGCAGTTCTTC.

The chain recombines TRBV6-4 with TRBJ2-1; 8 bases map to TRBD1. The germline CDR1 and CDR2 sequences are MRHNA and SNTAGT. Unmatched junction bases numbered 2, after V lost 0 bases and J lost 1 base. The CDR3 runs 16 residues. The CDR3 sequence is CASSDSGTGSYNEQFF. The CDR3 nucleotides are TGTGCCAGCAGTGACTCCGGGACAGGTTCCTACAATGAGCAGTTCTTC.

This clone is labeled large. The V call is TRBV6-5, the J call TRBJ2-7; 7 bases map to TRBD2. Germline values: CDR1 MNHEY, CDR2 SVGAGI. CDR3 length: 13 residues. The J segment lost 10 bases and the V segment lost 5 bases, leaving 11 bases of the junction unmatched. This CDR3 reads CASSPLPWGGQYF. DNA of the CDR3: TGTGCCAGCAGTCCCCTACCTTGGGGGGGACAGTACTTC.

V and J are TRBV9 and TRBJ1-2; D remains unclear. Trimming stripped 4 bases from V and 3 bases from J, with 16 bases between. This CDR3 spans 15 amino acids. CDR1 SGDLS and CDR2 YYNGEE come from the germline V gene. The CDR3 sequence is CASSHSRGDYYGYTF. The CDR3 DNA reads as TGTGCCAGCAGCCACTCTCGAGGAGACTACTATGGCTACACCTTC. Combining the CDR3 with reference TRBV9 and TRBJ1-2 gives the whole variable domain DSGVTQTPKHLITATGQRVTLRCSPRSGDLSVYWYQQSLDQGLQFLIQYYNGEERAKGNILERFSAQQFPDLHSELNLSSLELGDSALYFCASSHSRGDYYGYTFGSGTRLTVV.

The chain uses TRBV7-6 and TRBJ2-1, with D hard to call. Germline assignment: CDR1 SGHVS and CDR2 FNYEAQ. This CDR3 has 17 amino acids. Between the trimmed V and J ends, which lost 0 bases and 2 bases, there was a span of 14 bases. This chain's CDR3 is CASSLALTGPPYNEQFF. CDR3 bases: TGTGCCAGCAGCTTAGCCCTAACGGGCCCCCCCTACAATGAGCAGTTCTTC. Based on the CDR3 plus reference TRBV7-6 and TRBJ2-1, the full variable domain is GAGVSQSPRYKVTKRGQDVALRCDPISGHVSLYWYRQALGQGPEFLTYFNYEAQQDKSGLPNDRFSAERPEGSISTLTIQRTEQRDSAMYRCASSLALTGPPYNEQFFGPGTRLTVL.

This rearrangement joins TRBV30 to TRBJ2-7; possible D gene TRBD1, 6 bases. V lost 0 bases and J lost 2, with 8 bases in between. The CDR3 runs to 13 residues. Germline V gene sequence: CDR1 GTSNPN, CDR2 SVGIG (reference sequence). The CDR3 region has the DNA TGTGCCTGGAGTGTAGACAGGCCCTACGAGCAGTACTTC. Encoded protein: CAWSVDRPYEQYF.

This sequence joins TRBV28 and TRBJ2-7; D possibly uses TRBD1 or TRBD2 (5 bases each). From germline, CDR1 is MDHEN and CDR2 SYDVKM. V was cut by 6 bases and J by 2 bases, with 14 bases left in between. The CDR3 loop spans 14 amino acids. CDR3 sequence: CASSLGAWTYEQYF. The CDR3, as DNA: TGTGCCAGCAGCCTCGGGGCCTGGACCTACGAGCAGTACTTC.

V and J are TRBV19 and TRBJ1-2; no clear D gene. This CDR3 region has 12 residues. Germline V gene lookup returns CDR1 LNHDA and CDR2 SQIVND (reference sequence). Trimming took off 8 bases at V and 0 bases at J, with 7 bases between the two ends. The CDR3 DNA reads as TGTGCCAGTCAACACCCTAACTATGGCTACACCTTC. It is translated as CASQHPNYGYTF.

The chain carries TRBV9 and TRBJ1-5; D might be TRBD1 (5 bases). Looked up from germline, CDR1 is SGDLS and CDR2 is YYNGEE. The CDR3 extends over 15 amino acids. With 0 bases removed from V and 2 bases from J, the gap between germline ends came to 9 bases. In nucleotides, the CDR3 is TGTGCCAGCAGCGTAGACAGGATGGGCAATCAGCCCCAGCATTTT. Amino acids: CASSVDRMGNQPQHF.

This sequence joins TRBV4-2 and TRBJ1-6; D is uncertain. This CDR3 has 15 residues. V was shortened by 0 bases and J by 10 bases, with 13 bases between the two germline ends. CDR1 and CDR2 from the germline V gene are LGHNA and YNFKEQ. DNA of the CDR3: TGTGCCAGCAGCCAAGACGAGGTATCAGGCTCACCCCTCCACTTT. Protein: CASSQDEVSGSPLHF.

This clone is labeled medium-sized. The chain uses TRBV7-5 and TRBJ1-4; the D call TRBD1 from the table was never checked on the DNA. TRBV7-5 is designated a pseudogene. The CDR3 is 17 amino acids. CDR3 residues: CVRSACPRDKIGVKLFF. As DNA, the CDR3 is TGTGTCAGAAGCGCCTGCCCCCGGGACAAAATAGGTGTAAAACTGTTTTTT.

V usage is TRBV10-3 and J usage is TRBJ2-7; possibly TRBD1 or TRBD2 for D (5 bases each). The germline gives CDR1 ENHRY, CDR2 SYGVKD. The V end was cut by 3 bases, the J end by 7 bases, with 16 bases between. The CDR3 extends over 14 amino acids. CDR3 sequence: CAISEEGSGYEQYF. The CDR3 DNA reads as TGTGCCATCAGTGAAGAGGGGTCCGGATATGAGCAGTACTTC.

In regard to this clone: The same CDR3 can be traced to other DNA sequences in this sample. This chain uses TRBV6-1 with TRBJ2-1; D call uncertain. Germline V gives CDR1 MNHNS, CDR2 SASEGT. The CDR3 runs 15 residues. Trimming stripped 2 bases from V and 1 base from J, with 9 bases between. The CDR3 DNA sequence: TGTGCCAGCAGTGAATTCGGCCCTTCCTACAATGAGCAGTTCTTC. Residues: CASSEFGPSYNEQFF.

The V call is TRBV5-6, the J call TRBJ2-7; D is perhaps TRBD2 (6 bases). V lost 8 bases, J lost 0 bases, and 18 bases lay in between. Germline V gives CDR1 SGHDT, CDR2 YYEEEE. CDR3 size: 15 residues. The chain's CDR3 is CASTSWGGTSYEQYF. The CDR3 DNA follows: TGTGCCAGTACCTCGTGGGGCGGGACCTCCTACGAGCAGTACTTC.